These 5 T cell receptor beta chains originate from one sample sequenced in a study of patients and donors after allogeneic stem cell transplantation. TCRdb independently ran MiXCR on the RT-PCR reads; one entry per CDR3 protein. The sample holds hundreds of thousands of distinct CDR3 sequences, 16% seen once. The sample consisted of blood, either unsorted or a sorted T cell fraction (not recorded which). The source of these receptors is a human donor who was either an allogeneic HSCT recipient or a stem cell or donor lymphocyte infusion donor (not recorded which). It is not recorded whose cells these are; they may come from a transplant donor.

This clonotype was seen only a few times. The CDR3 protein is CASSPRWELGTYEQYF. The DNA for the CDR3 is TGTGCCAGCAGTCCCCGATGGGAGCTGGGAACCTACGAGCAGTACTTC. The chain recombines TRBV4-2 with TRBJ2-7; D may be TRBD2 (5 bases). CDR1 and CDR2 (germline): LGHNA, YNFKEQ. This CDR3 has 16 amino acids. Trimming stripped 6 bases from V and 2 bases from J, with 20 bases between.

The chain joins TRBV20-1 to TRBJ1-5; 8 bases line up with TRBD1. This CDR3 spans 13 amino acids. Germline V gene data show CDR1 as DFQATT and CDR2 as SNEGSKA (reference sequence). V lost 6 bases, J lost 6 bases, and 7 bases stayed unmatched. The CDR3 DNA is TGCAGTGCAACTCAGGGGGCGGCTCAGCCCCAGCATTTT. It specifies CSATQGAAQPQHF.

Only a few counts were recorded for this clonotype. The gene calls are TRBV11-3 and TRBJ2-1, with 10 bases aligning to TRBD1. The CDR3 totals 15 residues. The V segment lost 2 bases and the J segment 10 bases; nucleotides outside the gene matches: 8. The germline V gene has CDR1 SGHNT and CDR2 YENEEA. In DNA form, the CDR3 reads TGTGCCAGCAGCTTACCGGGACAGGGGAGAGAGGAGCAGTTCTTC. It is translated as CASSLPGQGREEQFF. The whole variable domain, filled in from reference TRBV11-3 and TRBJ2-1, reads EAGVVQSPRYKIIEKKQPVAFWCNPISGHNTLYWYLQNLGQGPELLIRYENEEAVDDSQLPKDRFSAERLKGVDSTLKIQPAELGDSAVYLCASSLPGQGREEQFFGPGTRLTVL.

This clonotype was seen only a few times. The chain employs TRBV19 and TRBJ1-6; tentatively, D is TRBD1 (6 bases). Trimming took off 1 base at V and 8 bases at J, with 18 bases between the two ends. This CDR3 comprises 17 residues. Germline V gives CDR1 LNHDA, CDR2 SQIVND (reference sequence). CDR3 in DNA: TGTGCCAGTAGTATAGTCTCCCCGGGACCAGGGGATTCACCCCTCCACTTT. Protein sequence: CASSIVSPGPGDSPLHF.

With respect to this clonotype: At one end, the junction sequence differs from germline, possibly due to a read error. This rearrangement joins TRBV20-1 to TRBJ2-5; 11 nucleotides align to TRBD2. Germline V lookup: CDR1 DFQATT, CDR2 SNEGSKA (reference sequence). CDR3 length: 17 residues. The chain's CDR3 is CSAGGASGGNVQETQNF. In nucleotides, the CDR3 is TGCAGTGCCGGTGGGGCTAGCGGGGGGAACGTCCAGGAGACCCAGAACTTC.